Each of the 10 T cell receptor beta chains below was sequenced from the same sample in a study of blood T cell repertoires in COVID-19 (TCRdb year 2020). Library construction relied on the immunoSEQ multiplex PCR assay. TCRdb obtained this table from immuneACCESS and retained in-frame rearrangements with V and J assigned. These tables miss some clones; where compared with another copy, unresolved V genes account for less than half of the shortfall, and the remainder is unexplained. This sample comprises fewer than 200,000 clones, 80% to 85% of them detected only once. The leading ten clones occupy 11% of the sample. The sample comprised peripheral blood. These receptors were taken from a man in his sixties or seventies with active or convalescent COVID-19.

This clone was seen only a few times. The rearrangement uses TRBV20-1 and TRBJ2-5; D possibly corresponds to TRBD2 (6 bases). Germline assignment: CDR1 DFQATT and CDR2 SNEGSKA (reference sequence). The CDR3 runs to 11 residues. V dropped 5 bases and J dropped 7 bases, with 11 bases sitting between them. The CDR3 is CSAYGRATQYF. The CDR3 DNA sequence: TGCAGTGCTTACGGGAGAGCGACCCAGTACTTC.

The chain has TRBV11-2 and TRBJ1-2; a possible D gene is TRBD1 (5 bases). CDR3 length equals 15 residues. Germline V gene data show CDR1 as SGHAT and CDR2 as FQNNGV. V dropped 4 bases and J dropped 4 bases, with 16 bases sitting between them. CDR3 sequence reads: CASSSLRTRSYGYTF. CDR3 sequence (DNA): TGTGCCAGCAGCTCTTTAAGGACAAGATCCTATGGCTACACCTTC.

The chain links TRBV7-2 to TRBJ2-5; TRBD1 aligns across 7 bases. Trimming cost V 4 bases and J 5 bases; bases outside gene matches: 10. The V gene's germline CDR1 is SGHTA and CDR2 FQGNSA. This CDR3 contains 15 residues. The CDR3 here is CASSYRTGQRETQYF. The DNA for the CDR3 is TGTGCCAGCAGCTACCGGACAGGCCAACGGGAGACCCAGTACTTC.

Written as DNA, the CDR3 is TGTGCCAGCTCACCAAAGGGACAGAATTCCTACGAGCAGTACTTC. It yields the protein CASSPKGQNSYEQYF. The V gene is TRBV18, the J gene TRBJ2-7, with TRBD1 matching 7 bases. Germline CDR1 reads KGHSH; CDR2 reads LQKENI. The V gene end was trimmed by 2 bases and the J gene end by 1 base; junction bases not matched to a gene: 5. The CDR3 consists of 15 residues.

This chain connects TRBV12-3 or TRBV12-4 to TRBJ2-1; D may be TRBD1 (5 bases). The length of the CDR3 is 11 residues. V was clipped by 5 bases and J by 13 bases, with 12 bases between them. The CDR3 reads CASSIQGAQFF. The CDR3 coding sequence is TGTGCCAGCAGTATCCAAGGGGCCCAGTTCTTC.

Turning to this clone: The junction departs from germline at one end; a sequencing error may be responsible. CDR3 sequence: CASRRMWASGRANIGELFF. In DNA, the CDR3 is TGTGCCAGCAGAAGAATGTGGGCTAGCGGGAGGGCGAACATCGGGGAGCTGTTTTTT. The chain carries TRBV28 and TRBJ2-2, with 12 positions matching TRBD2. Germline lookup yields CDR1 MDHEN and CDR2 SYDVKM. This CDR3 is 19 amino acids long.

The V call is TRBV19, the J call TRBJ1-5; D call uncertain. This CDR3 has 18 amino acids. Deletions cut 4 bases from V and 5 bases from J, with 24 bases between. Germline V gives CDR1 LNHDA, CDR2 SQIVND (reference sequence). The CDR3 nucleotides read TGTGCCAGTAGTAACGAGGTAATTGGGAGTCCGACGGATCAGCCCCAGCATTTT. Residues: CASSNEVIGSPTDQPQHF.

The rearrangement joins TRBV7-3 to TRBJ2-6, with D tentatively TRBD2 (7 bases). The length of the CDR3 is 19 residues. Germline CDR1 is SGHTA and CDR2 is FQGTGA. Deletions cut 5 bases from V and 3 bases from J, with 23 bases between. The CDR3 DNA reads as TGTGCCAGCAGCCCAAGGGGGGGAGGGCCCCTTCGTGGGGCCAACGTCCTGACTTTC. Amino acids: CASSPRGGGPLRGANVLTF.

Concerning this clone itself: This CDR3 is also generated by other DNA sequences in the sample. V is TRBV12-3 or TRBV12-4 and J is TRBJ2-7; D is ambiguous. The CDR3 contains 13 residues. Trimming stripped 1 base from V and 4 bases from J, with 8 bases between. CDR3 DNA: TGTGCCAGCAGTTTAGTCAGACTGTACGAGCAGTACTTC. This sequence encodes CASSLVRLYEQYF.

The rearrangement joins TRBV19 to TRBJ2-2; TRBD1 matches 7 bases. V lost 8 bases to trimming and J lost 5 bases; unmatched junction nucleotides: 11. CDR3 length: 15 residues. Germline V CDR1 and CDR2: LNHDA, SQIVND (reference sequence). The CDR3 sequence is CASSRTGAGTGELFF. The DNA for the CDR3 is TGTGCCAGTTCCCGGACAGGTGCAGGGACCGGGGAGCTGTTTTTT.